The rows below give T cell receptor beta chains drawn from one sample of a study of cytomegalovirus exposure and HLA in healthy donors. Produced via immunoSEQ multiplex PCR; TCRdb's table is partial and in-frame only. The table lists about 130,000 clones, roughly 9.7% of them singletons, with less than 2% in the top ten. Sequences were obtained from PBMCs. All receptors derive from a man between 45 and 60 years old in good health and CMV-seronegative. The CDR3 runs from the conserved cysteine through the conserved F or W. The order of the fields is J gene, V gene, D gene, clone size, CDR3 protein, CDR3 DNA. D genes are given only for firm matches. Size is omitted from some rows. Given values are once, few, many or a class for expanded clones.

TRBJ1-3,TRBV7-2,-,few,CASSLTPTPGNTIYF,TGTGCCAGCAGCTTAACTCCAACTCCTGGAAACACCATATATTTT
TRBJ2-5,TRBV27,TRBD2,few,CASSIGTSGGLGETQYF,TGTGCCAGCAGTATTGGGACTAGCGGAGGCCTTGGAGAGACCCAGTACTTC
TRBJ2-1,TRBV2,TRBD2,-,CASSAPGLGYNEQFF,TGTGCCAGCAGTGCCCCGGGACTAGGGTACAATGAGCAGTTCTTC
TRBJ2-7,TRBV9,-,few,CASSAPEGFEQYF,TGTGCCAGCAGCGCACCGGAGGGGTTCGAGCAGTACTTC
TRBJ2-3,TRBV9,TRBD1,-,CASSVRQGITLDTQYF,TGTGCCAGCAGCGTTCGACAGGGGATAACCCTAGATACGCAGTATTTT
TRBJ2-5,TRBV29-1,TRBD2,-,CSVPGGGGETQYF,TGCAGCGTTCCCGGGGGGGGTGGCGAGACCCAGTACTTC
TRBJ2-7,TRBV28,-,-,CASTEDRGRREQYF,TGTGCCAGCACCGAGGACCGAGGGCGCCGCGAGCAGTACTTC
TRBJ1-2,TRBV5-4,-,few,CASSLDSHIGGYTF,TGTGCCAGCAGCTTGGACAGCCACATTGGTGGCTACACCTTC
TRBJ2-1,TRBV6-5,TRBD2,few,CASSLLAGGTNEQFF,TGTGCCAGCAGCCTGCTAGCGGGAGGAACTAATGAGCAGTTCTTC
TRBJ1-5,TRBV9,-,-,CASSDGGLEPQHF,TGTGCCAGCAGCGACGGGGGTTTGGAGCCCCAGCATTTT
TRBJ2-5,TRBV9,-,-,CASSAPTGAEQYF,TGTGCCAGCAGCGCACCGACTGGGGCGGAGCAGTACTTC
TRBJ2-2,TRBV5-6,-,few,CASSQPLTGNTGELFF,TGTGCCAGCAGCCAGCCATTGACAGGGAACACCGGGGAGCTGTTTTTT
TRBJ1-5,TRBV5-1,TRBD1,few,CASSLGGTGDYSNQPQHF,TGCGCCAGCAGCTTGGGGGGGACAGGAGATTATAGCAATCAGCCCCAGCATTTT